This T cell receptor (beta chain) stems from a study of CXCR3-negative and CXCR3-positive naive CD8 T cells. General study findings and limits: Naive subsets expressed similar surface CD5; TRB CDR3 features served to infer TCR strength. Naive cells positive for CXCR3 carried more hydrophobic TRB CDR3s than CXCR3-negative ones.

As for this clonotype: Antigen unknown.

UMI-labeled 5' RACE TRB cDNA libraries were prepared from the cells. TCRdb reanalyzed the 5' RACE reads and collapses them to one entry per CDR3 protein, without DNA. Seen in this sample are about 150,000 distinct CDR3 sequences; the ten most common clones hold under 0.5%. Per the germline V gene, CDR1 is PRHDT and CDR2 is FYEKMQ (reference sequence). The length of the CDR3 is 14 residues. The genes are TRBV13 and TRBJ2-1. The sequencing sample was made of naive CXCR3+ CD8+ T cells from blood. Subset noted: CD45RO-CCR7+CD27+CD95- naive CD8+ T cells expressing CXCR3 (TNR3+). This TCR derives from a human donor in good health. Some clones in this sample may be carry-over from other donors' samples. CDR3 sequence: CASSFTGLYNEQFF.